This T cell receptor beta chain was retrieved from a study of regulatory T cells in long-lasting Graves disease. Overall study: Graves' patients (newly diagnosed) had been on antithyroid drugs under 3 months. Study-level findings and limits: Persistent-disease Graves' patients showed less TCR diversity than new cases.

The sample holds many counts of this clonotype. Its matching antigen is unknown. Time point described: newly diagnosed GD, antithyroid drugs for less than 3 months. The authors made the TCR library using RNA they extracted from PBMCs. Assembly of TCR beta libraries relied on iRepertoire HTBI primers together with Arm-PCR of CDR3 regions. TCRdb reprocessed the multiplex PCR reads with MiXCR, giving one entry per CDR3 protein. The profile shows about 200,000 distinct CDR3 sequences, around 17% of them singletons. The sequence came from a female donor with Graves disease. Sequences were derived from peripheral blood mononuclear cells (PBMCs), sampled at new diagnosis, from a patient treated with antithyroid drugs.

CDR3 nucleotides: TGCGCCAGCAGTAACGGACTAGCGGGGGAGCAGTACTTC. It is translated as CASSNGLAGEQYF. The V gene is TRBV10-1, the J gene TRBJ2-7; the match to TRBD2 covers 12 bases. Germline V CDR1 and CDR2: WNHNN, SYGVQD (reference sequence). The length of the CDR3 is 13 residues. J lost 7 bases, V lost 5 bases, and 3 bases had no gene match.